These 11 T cell receptor beta chains were sequenced from one sample in a study of shared clonotypes between healthy human individuals. Naivety among CD8 cells was defined by CD45RO negativity and positive CCR7 selection, thereby excluding terminally differentiated effector memory CD45RA+ cells. Clones were read by immunoSEQ multiplex PCR, and TCRdb kept only the in-frame ones, dropping some. The top ten clones hold 1.5% to 2% of a sample with millions of clones, under 95% of them seen once. Sequenced sample: naive CD8+ T cells from PBMCs. The receptors here all came from a man in his late teens or twenties in good health. Some clones in this sample may be carry-over from other donors' samples.

On this clone: Distinct nucleotide sequences in the sample also encode this CDR3. This chain connects TRBV6-5 to TRBJ1-1, with D tentatively TRBD1 (5 bases). Germline V gene lookup returns CDR1 MNHEY and CDR2 SVGAGI. The V end lost 2 bases, the J end lost 0 bases, and 7 bases lay between the germline ends. The CDR3 extends over 14 amino acids. CDR3 protein: CASSYRGMNTEAFF. The CDR3 DNA reads as TGTGCCAGCAGTTACAGGGGCATGAACACTGAAGCTTTCTTT.

Comment on this clone: A junction boundary mismatches the germline segment, possibly from a read error. The chain joins TRBV7-3 to TRBJ2-6, with TRBD1 matching over 9 bases. Per germline, CDR1 SGHTA and CDR2 FQGTGA. The length of the CDR3 is 17 residues. CDR3 sequence: CASSLRDRVSRANVLTF. The CDR3 DNA follows: TGTGCCAGCAGCTTAAGGGACAGGGTCTCTCGGGCCAACGTCCTGACTTTC.

The chain links TRBV30 to TRBJ1-1; D not certain. Germline loops: CDR1 GTSNPN, CDR2 SVGIG (reference sequence). The CDR3 has 12 residues. With 2 bases removed from V and 0 bases from J, the gap between germline ends came to 4 bases. The CDR3 sequence is CAWSRVNTEAFF. CDR3 bases: TGTGCCTGGAGTCGAGTGAACACTGAAGCTTTCTTT.

This chain links TRBV28 with TRBJ1-1; D ambiguous. Germline CDR1 reads MDHEN; CDR2 reads SYDVKM. This CDR3 contains 14 residues. Trimming cost V 5 bases and J 1 base, with 11 bases left between them. The CDR3 here is CASSLIQQNTEAFF. The DNA of the CDR3 is TGTGCCAGCAGTCTCATACAGCAGAACACTGAAGCTTTCTTT.

A remark on this clone: The sample holds other DNA sequences that translate to the same CDR3. This sequence joins TRBV7-8 and TRBJ1-5; D perhaps matches TRBD1 (6 bases). CDR3 length equals 16 residues. Germline CDR1 reads SGHVS; CDR2 reads FQNEAQ. V was clipped by 1 base and J by 0 bases, with 10 bases between them. The CDR3 sequence: CASSLGTAYSNQPQHF. The CDR3 DNA reads as TGTGCCAGCAGCTTAGGGACAGCCTATAGCAATCAGCCCCAGCATTTT.

This chain uses TRBV13 with TRBJ2-7; 7 bases line up with TRBD2. Germline V lookup: CDR1 PRHDT, CDR2 FYEKMQ (reference sequence). The J segment lost 3 bases and the V segment lost 4 bases, leaving 6 bases of the junction unmatched. The CDR3 covers 14 residues. The CDR3, as DNA: TGTGCCAGCAGCTCTACCTCGGGGGGCTACGAGCAGTACTTC. Translated: CASSSTSGGYEQYF.

V and J are TRBV5-1 and TRBJ2-7; 10 bases are shared with TRBD2. This CDR3 is 17 amino acids long. CDR1 is SGHRS and CDR2 is YFSETQ in the germline V gene. After removal of 0 bases from V and 3 bases from J, the junction contained 9 bases not matched to a gene. CDR3 in amino acids: CASSLESLAGVVYEQYF. The CDR3 bases are TGCGCCAGCAGCTTGGAGTCCCTAGCGGGAGTCGTCTACGAGCAGTACTTC.

V usage is TRBV29-1 and J usage is TRBJ1-1, with D perhaps matching TRBD1 (5 bases). Germline V gene lookup returns CDR1 SQVTM and CDR2 ANQGSEA. There are 13 residues in the CDR3. Deletions cut 4 bases from V and 1 base from J, with 10 bases between. The CDR3 here is CSVVGGRNTEAFF. The DNA of the CDR3 is TGCAGCGTTGTCGGGGGGAGGAACACTGAAGCTTTCTTT.

The chain uses TRBV5-6 and TRBJ1-5; TRBD1 matches at 10 bases. CDR3 length: 14 amino acids. CDR1 and CDR2 (germline): SGHDT, YYEEEE. The V gene end was trimmed by 2 bases and the J gene end by 5 bases; junction bases not matched to a gene: 1. The CDR3 DNA is TGTGCCAGCAGCTTCGGGACAGGGGATCAGCCCCAGCATTTT. Amino acid sequence: CASSFGTGDQPQHF. Using reference TRBV5-6 and TRBJ1-5 for the parts outside the CDR3, the full variable domain is DAGVTQSPTHLIKTRGQQVTLRCSPKSGHDTVSWYQQALGQGPQFIFQYYEEEERQRGNFPDRFSGHQFPNYSSELNVNALLLGDSALYLCASSFGTGDQPQHFGDGTRLSIL.

As regards this clone: A read error may produce the germline difference seen at one junction end. The J gene is TRBJ2-3, the V gene TRBV7-2; D possibly corresponds to TRBD2 (5 bases). The CDR3 spans 14 residues. CDR1 is SGHTA, CDR2 FQGNSA, per germline. The CDR3 DNA is TGTGCCAGCAGCTCGCGGAGCGGCACTGATACGCAGTATTTT. This translates into CASSSRSGTDTQYF.

Written as DNA, the CDR3 is TGTGCCAGCAGTTACCCCCTCCGAGGGGACTATGGCTACACCTTC. Its translation: CASSYPLRGDYGYTF. This chain connects TRBV6-5 to TRBJ1-2, with TRBD1 as a possible D gene (5 bases). V dropped 2 bases and J dropped 3 bases, with 13 bases sitting between them. This CDR3 is built from 15 residues. Germline CDR1 is MNHEY and CDR2 is SVGAGI.